The T cell receptor (beta chain) described here comes from a study of follicular helper T cells after annual influenza vaccination. For the study at large: Across the 2013-2014, 2014-2015 and 2015-2016 vaccination seasons, some subjects were resampled. Overall study findings and caveats: Each annual vaccination recalled recurring oligoclonal ICOS+CD38+ cTfh clonotypes.

CDR3 length equals 15 residues. Germline CDR1 is SGHNT and CDR2 is YYREEE (reference sequence). V lost 2 bases and J lost 10; bases outside the gene matches: 8. Only in-frame clones appear in the TCRdb table, and some are missing; sequencing was by immunoSEQ multiplex PCR. The sample records just over 8,500 clones, 82% being singletons. Time point here: 2015-2016 season, 7 days after influenza vaccination. Vaccine contraindications, substance abuse, HIV/AIDS, active malignancy and active illness excluded donors. This clone occurred once. Its target is not known. The sample in question was CXCR5+ CD38- circulating T follicular helper cells from blood, obtained 7 days after influenza vaccination. The sample's subset: circulating Tfh, non-naive CD4+CXCR5+PD-1+ (ICOS+CD38+ or ICOS-CD38-). The receptor's source is an adult who received the influenza vaccine. V gene TRBV5-4 combines with J gene TRBJ1-6, with TRBD1 matching over 8 bases. The CDR3 reads CASSLPGQEKSPLHF. The CDR3 DNA reads TGTGCCAGCAGCTTACCGGGACAGGAGAAATCACCCCTCCACTTT.